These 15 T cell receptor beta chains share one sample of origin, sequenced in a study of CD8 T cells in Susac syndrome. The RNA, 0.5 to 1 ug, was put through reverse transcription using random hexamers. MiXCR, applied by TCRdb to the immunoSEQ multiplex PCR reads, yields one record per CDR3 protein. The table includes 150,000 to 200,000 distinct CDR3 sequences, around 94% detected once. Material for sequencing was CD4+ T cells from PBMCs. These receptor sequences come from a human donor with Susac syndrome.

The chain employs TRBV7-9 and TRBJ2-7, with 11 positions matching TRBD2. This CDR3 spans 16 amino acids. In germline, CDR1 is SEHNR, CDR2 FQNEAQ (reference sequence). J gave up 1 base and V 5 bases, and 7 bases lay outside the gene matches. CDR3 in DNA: TGTGCCAGCAGCGCGGGACTAGCGGTCCTATCCTACGAGCAGTACTTC. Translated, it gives CASSAGLAVLSYEQYF.

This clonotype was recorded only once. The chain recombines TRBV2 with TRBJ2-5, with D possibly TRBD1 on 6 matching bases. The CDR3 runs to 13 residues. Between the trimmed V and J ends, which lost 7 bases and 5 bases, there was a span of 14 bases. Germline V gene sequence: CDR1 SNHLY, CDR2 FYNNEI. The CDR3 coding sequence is TGTGCCAGCACCAGACAGGTATTGGAGACCCAGTACTTC. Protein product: CASTRQVLETQYF.

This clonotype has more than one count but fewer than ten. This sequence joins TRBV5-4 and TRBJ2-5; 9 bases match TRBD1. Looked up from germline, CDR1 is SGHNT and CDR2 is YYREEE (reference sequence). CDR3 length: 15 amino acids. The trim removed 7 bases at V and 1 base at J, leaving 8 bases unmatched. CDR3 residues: CASSLGTGIQETQYF. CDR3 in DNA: TGTGCCAGCTCCCTCGGGACAGGGATCCAAGAGACCCAGTACTTC.

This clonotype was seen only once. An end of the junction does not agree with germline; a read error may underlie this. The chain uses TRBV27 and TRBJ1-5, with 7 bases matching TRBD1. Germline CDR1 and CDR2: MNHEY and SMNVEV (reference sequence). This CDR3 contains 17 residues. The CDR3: CASSLSRSGGGNQPQHF. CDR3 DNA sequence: TGTGCCAGCAGCTTATCGCGCTCAGGGGGTGGCAATCAGCCCCAGCATTTT.

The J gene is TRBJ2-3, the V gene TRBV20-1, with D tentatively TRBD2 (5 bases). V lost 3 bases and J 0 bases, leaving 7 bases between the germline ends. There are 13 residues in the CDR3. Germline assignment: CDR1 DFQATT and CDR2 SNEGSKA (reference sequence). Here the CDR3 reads CSASGDSTDTQYF. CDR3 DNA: TGCAGTGCTAGCGGGGATAGCACAGATACGCAGTATTTT.

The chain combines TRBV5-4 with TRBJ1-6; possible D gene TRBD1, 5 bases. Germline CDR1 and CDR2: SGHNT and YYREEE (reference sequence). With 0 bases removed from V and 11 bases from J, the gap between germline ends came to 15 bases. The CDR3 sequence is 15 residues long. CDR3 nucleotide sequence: TGTGCCAGCAGCTTGGGCGGGACGGGGGGGACACCCCTCCACTTT. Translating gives CASSLGGTGGTPLHF.

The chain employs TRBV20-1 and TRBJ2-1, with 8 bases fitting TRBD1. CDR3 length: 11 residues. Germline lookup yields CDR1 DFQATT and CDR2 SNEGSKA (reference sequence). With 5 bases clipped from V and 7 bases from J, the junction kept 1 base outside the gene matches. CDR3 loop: CSAYRGNEQFF. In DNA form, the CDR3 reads TGCAGTGCTTACAGGGGGAATGAGCAGTTCTTC.

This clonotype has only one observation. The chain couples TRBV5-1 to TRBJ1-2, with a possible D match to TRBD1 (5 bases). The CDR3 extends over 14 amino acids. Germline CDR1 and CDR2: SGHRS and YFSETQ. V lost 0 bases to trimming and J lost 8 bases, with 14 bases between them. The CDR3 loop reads CASSLDRGGAGYTF. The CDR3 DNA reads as TGCGCCAGCAGCTTGGATCGGGGCGGCGCGGGCTACACCTTC.

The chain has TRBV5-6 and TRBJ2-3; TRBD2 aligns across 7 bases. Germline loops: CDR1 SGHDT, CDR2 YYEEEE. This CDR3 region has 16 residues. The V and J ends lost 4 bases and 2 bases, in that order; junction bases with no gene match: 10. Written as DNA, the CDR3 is TGTGCCAGCAGCCCTATGACTAGCATTGACACAGATACGCAGTATTTT. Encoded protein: CASSPMTSIDTDTQYF.

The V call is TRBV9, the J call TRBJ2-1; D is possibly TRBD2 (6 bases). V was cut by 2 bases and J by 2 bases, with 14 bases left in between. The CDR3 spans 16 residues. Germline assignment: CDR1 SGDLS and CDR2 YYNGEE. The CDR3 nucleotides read TGTGCCAGCAGCGTCCTAGACGGGGGACCCTACAATGAGCAGTTCTTC. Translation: CASSVLDGGPYNEQFF. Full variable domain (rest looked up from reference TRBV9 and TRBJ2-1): DSGVTQTPKHLITATGQRVTLRCSPRSGDLSVYWYQQSLDQGLQFLIQYYNGEERAKGNILERFSAQQFPDLHSELNLSSLELGDSALYFCASSVLDGGPYNEQFFGPGTRLTVL.

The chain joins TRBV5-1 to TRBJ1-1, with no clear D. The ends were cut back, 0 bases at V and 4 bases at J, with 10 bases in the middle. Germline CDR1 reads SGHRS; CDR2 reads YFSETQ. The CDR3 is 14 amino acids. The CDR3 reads CASSLAPVGTEAFF. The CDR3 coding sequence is TGCGCCAGCAGCTTGGCCCCAGTAGGCACTGAAGCTTTCTTT.

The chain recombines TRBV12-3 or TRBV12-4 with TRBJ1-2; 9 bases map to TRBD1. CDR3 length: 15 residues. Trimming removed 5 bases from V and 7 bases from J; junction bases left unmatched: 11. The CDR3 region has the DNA TGTGCCAGCAGTCCCCCGGGACAGGGACGGAGTGGCTACACCTTC. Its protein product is CASSPPGQGRSGYTF.

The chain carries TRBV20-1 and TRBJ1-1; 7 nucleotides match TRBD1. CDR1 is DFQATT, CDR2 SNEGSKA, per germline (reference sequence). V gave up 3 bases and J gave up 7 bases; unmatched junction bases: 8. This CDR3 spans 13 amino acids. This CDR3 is CSASRGRSFEAFF. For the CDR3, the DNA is TGCAGTGCTAGTAGGGGGCGATCCTTTGAAGCTTTCTTT.

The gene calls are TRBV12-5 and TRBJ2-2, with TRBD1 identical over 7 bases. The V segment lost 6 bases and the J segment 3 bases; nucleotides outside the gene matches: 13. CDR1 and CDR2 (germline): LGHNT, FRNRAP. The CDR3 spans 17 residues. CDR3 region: CASGRSTGTAYTGELFF. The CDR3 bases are TGTGCTAGTGGCAGATCGACCGGGACAGCCTACACCGGGGAGCTGTTTTTT.

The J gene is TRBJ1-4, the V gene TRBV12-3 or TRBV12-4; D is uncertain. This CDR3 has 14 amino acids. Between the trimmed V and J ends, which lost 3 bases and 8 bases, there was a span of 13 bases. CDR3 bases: TGTGCCAGCAGTTTGGTGGGTTTCGGCGAAAAACTGTTTTTT. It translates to CASSLVGFGEKLFF.